The present entry profiles one T cell receptor (beta chain) with its context. Its antigen is still unknown. Per-nucleotide qualities are absent, and no much larger clonotype sits a single base away. The data originate from a study of blood T cell repertoires in COVID-19 (TCRdb year 2020). Study-wide context: Samples from collaborators originated in the United States, Italy and Spain and spanned both the acute and convalescent phases of COVID-19. The repertoires were released in a freely available public database intended as a resource for research on the immune response to SARS-CoV-2. Subjects who had been exposed to COVID-19, were actively infected with it, or had recovered from it provided the deeply sampled blood TCRbeta repertoires that made up the dataset. Where available, HLA class I and class II types were taken from metadata supplied by the sample provider and were not determined by assay-based typing. The prospective study material was composed of cDNA or gDNA derived from T cells, B-cell-depleted T cells, or PBMCs. A de-identified subject ID, COVID-19 status, age in years and sex were almost always included in the sample metadata. Samples came from the ongoing ImmuneRACE study (first 160 participants) plus 1,254 subjects from 6 global collaborators. Broader findings and caveats from the paper: The quantity of clinical and demographic metadata differed by source and by participant and was supplied without curation.

TCRbeta CDR3 regions were amplified from genomic DNA using the immunoSEQ Assay, a bias-controlled multiplex PCR. As for the authors' bioinformatics: The number of nucleated cells in each sample was estimated by amplification of reference gene primers within the assay. To quantify the absolute abundance of each unique TCRbeta CDR3 rearrangement, sequence reads were collapsed and filtered. For each sample, productive Simpson clonality was calculated as the square root of Simpson's diversity index over productive rearrangements. The immuneACCESS repertoire file appears here via TCRdb, limited to in-frame rearrangements. These files lack a portion of the clones; in checked studies, under half of the deficit traces to unresolved V genes, and the cause of the others is not known. The V and J calls and clone size were taken over from that table, and D and trimming were inferred from the DNA. Counted in this sample were over 85,000 clones; around nine tenths of them appeared once. Around 3.2% of the sample belongs to the ten largest clones.

Relative to germline, V is missing 4 bases and J is missing 5 bases, with 9 bases of the junction outside any gene match. Counted from cysteine to phenylalanine, this CDR3 has 15 amino acids. The retained sequence is limited to the CDR3, 45 bases, with the frame set at the first base. The germline V gene (reference sequence) gives CDR1 as SEHNR and CDR2 as FQNEAQ. Each collaborating institution followed its own protocols to collect whole blood in K2EDTA tubes. For TCRbeta analysis, collaborators shipped samples as frozen whole blood, isolated PBMCs, or DNA extracted from either of those sample types.

The sequencing sample was made of peripheral blood. This clonotype was sampled from a woman in her fifties or sixties with acute or convalescent COVID-19. Recombination connected TRBV7-9 to TRBJ2-7, and 9 junction bases match TRBD1. CDR3 loop: CASSSQGARENEQYF. The base sequence is TGTGCCAGCAGCTCACAGGGGGCCCGGGAAAACGAGCAGTACTTC.